The clone carrying this TCR beta chain has just a few counts. Its antigen is undetermined. It was template switching that added a universal primer site, and there were unique molecular identifiers on the cDNA. TCRdb independently ran MiXCR on the 5' RACE reads; one entry per CDR3 protein. The profile shows more than 1.5 million distinct CDR3 sequences, more than 30% of them singletons. These data come from a study of identical twins. Broader study findings: There were fewer insertions in abundant cord blood beta clonotypes, but memory repertoires showed no such pattern. Researchers caution that invariant MAIT and iNKT cells could partly confound zero-insertion analyses.

The germline V and J ends were trimmed by 5 bases and 2 bases, with 10 bases remaining between them. The CDR3 consists of 14 residues. Germline V CDR1 and CDR2: SEHNR, FQNEAQ (reference sequence). The sequencing input was cord blood. This sequence joins TRBV7-9 and TRBJ1-5; D ambiguous. The receptor comes from a newborn girl in good health. CDR3 residues: CASSPREGNQPQHF. The CDR3 nucleotides read TGTGCCAGCAGCCCCCGGGAGGGCAATCAGCCCCAGCATTTT.